This T cell receptor beta chain was sequenced for a study of blood T cell repertoires in COVID-19. Across the study: From T cells, B-cell-depleted T cells, or PBMCs came the material, which was cDNA or gDNA.

Germline V lookup: CDR1 KGHDR, CDR2 SFDVKD. The ends lost 3 bases at V and 4 bases at J; junction bases unmatched: 7. The CDR3 extends over 16 amino acids. Everyone who took part was roughly 18 to 100 years old, and they came from 20 to 25 US areas. Donors in Cohort 3 who had recovered were those with two negative PCRs, healthcare professional clearance, or resolution of their symptoms. Authors' methods: For nucleated cells, counts were estimated from reference gene primer amplification. TCRdb's copy holds only in-frame clones and misses some; the assay was immunoSEQ multiplex PCR. That table is the source of V, J and clone size, and D and trimming were worked out from the DNA. The sample yields roughly 130,000 clones, 70% to 90% seen once.

This chain uses TRBV24-1 with TRBJ2-1; 8 nucleotides line up with TRBD1. Specimen: PBMCs or T cells enriched from blood (not recorded which). This TCR derives from a woman between 45 and 60 years old who had recovered from COVID-19. CDR3 nucleotide sequence: TGTGCCACCAGTGATGAACCCGGGACAGGTTACAATGAGCAGTTCTTC. Translation gives CATSDEPGTGYNEQFF.